This entry describes one T cell receptor beta chain. Its antigen is still unknown. The unexposed donors gave CD4+ T cells in about 2010-2019, prior to COVID-19. CD4+ T cells were isolated from the cells after about 11 days of culture. V shed 4 bases and J shed 5 bases, with 18 bases lying between them. The CDR3 totals 15 residues. Germline CDR1 is SGHKS and CDR2 is YYEKEE (reference sequence). The entry originates in a study of CD4 T cells in relation to SARS-CoV-2 and coronaviruses. Sequencing used immunoSEQ multiplex PCR; TCRdb keeps in-frame clones, though not all of them. Of around 9,700 clones listed, roughly 81% are singletons.

Input material: CD4+ T cells from PBMCs, cultured in vitro. This sequence joins TRBV5-5 and TRBJ2-5; D is possibly TRBD2 (6 bases). The receptor was isolated from a human donor in good health. CDR3 residues: CASSGGVADRETQYF. DNA of the CDR3: TGTGCCAGCAGCGGCGGGGTAGCTGACCGGGAGACCCAGTACTTC.